This T cell receptor (beta chain) appears in the sequencing data of a study of T cells in women clearing cervical HPV infection. Looking at the study overall: HLA type stays a possible confounder, typing being limited. Study-level points and caveats: T-cell numbers per sample were unknown and may explain richness differences.

TCRdb's copy holds only in-frame clones and misses some; the assay was immunoSEQ multiplex PCR. The table for this sample gives tens of thousands of clones. Worth noting for this clone: Antigen: not known. The read comes to an end 3 residues before the CDR3 does, leaving the germline J gene to fill in the end.

The germline gives CDR1 LNHDA, CDR2 SQIVND (reference sequence). This CDR3 has 17 amino acids. The source is a woman between 18 and 75 years old with a cervical HPV16 infection that either progressed to CIN3+ or cleared (not recorded which). The sample comprised blood buffy coat. The chain joins TRBV19 to TRBJ2-4; weak D call: TRBD1 (6 bases). CDR3 bases read: TGTGCCAGTAGTATAGAGCAGGGGCTAATATGGAACTATGGT. Encoded protein: CASSIEQGLIWNYG. The complete CDR3 sequence is CASSIEQGLIWNYGQYF.